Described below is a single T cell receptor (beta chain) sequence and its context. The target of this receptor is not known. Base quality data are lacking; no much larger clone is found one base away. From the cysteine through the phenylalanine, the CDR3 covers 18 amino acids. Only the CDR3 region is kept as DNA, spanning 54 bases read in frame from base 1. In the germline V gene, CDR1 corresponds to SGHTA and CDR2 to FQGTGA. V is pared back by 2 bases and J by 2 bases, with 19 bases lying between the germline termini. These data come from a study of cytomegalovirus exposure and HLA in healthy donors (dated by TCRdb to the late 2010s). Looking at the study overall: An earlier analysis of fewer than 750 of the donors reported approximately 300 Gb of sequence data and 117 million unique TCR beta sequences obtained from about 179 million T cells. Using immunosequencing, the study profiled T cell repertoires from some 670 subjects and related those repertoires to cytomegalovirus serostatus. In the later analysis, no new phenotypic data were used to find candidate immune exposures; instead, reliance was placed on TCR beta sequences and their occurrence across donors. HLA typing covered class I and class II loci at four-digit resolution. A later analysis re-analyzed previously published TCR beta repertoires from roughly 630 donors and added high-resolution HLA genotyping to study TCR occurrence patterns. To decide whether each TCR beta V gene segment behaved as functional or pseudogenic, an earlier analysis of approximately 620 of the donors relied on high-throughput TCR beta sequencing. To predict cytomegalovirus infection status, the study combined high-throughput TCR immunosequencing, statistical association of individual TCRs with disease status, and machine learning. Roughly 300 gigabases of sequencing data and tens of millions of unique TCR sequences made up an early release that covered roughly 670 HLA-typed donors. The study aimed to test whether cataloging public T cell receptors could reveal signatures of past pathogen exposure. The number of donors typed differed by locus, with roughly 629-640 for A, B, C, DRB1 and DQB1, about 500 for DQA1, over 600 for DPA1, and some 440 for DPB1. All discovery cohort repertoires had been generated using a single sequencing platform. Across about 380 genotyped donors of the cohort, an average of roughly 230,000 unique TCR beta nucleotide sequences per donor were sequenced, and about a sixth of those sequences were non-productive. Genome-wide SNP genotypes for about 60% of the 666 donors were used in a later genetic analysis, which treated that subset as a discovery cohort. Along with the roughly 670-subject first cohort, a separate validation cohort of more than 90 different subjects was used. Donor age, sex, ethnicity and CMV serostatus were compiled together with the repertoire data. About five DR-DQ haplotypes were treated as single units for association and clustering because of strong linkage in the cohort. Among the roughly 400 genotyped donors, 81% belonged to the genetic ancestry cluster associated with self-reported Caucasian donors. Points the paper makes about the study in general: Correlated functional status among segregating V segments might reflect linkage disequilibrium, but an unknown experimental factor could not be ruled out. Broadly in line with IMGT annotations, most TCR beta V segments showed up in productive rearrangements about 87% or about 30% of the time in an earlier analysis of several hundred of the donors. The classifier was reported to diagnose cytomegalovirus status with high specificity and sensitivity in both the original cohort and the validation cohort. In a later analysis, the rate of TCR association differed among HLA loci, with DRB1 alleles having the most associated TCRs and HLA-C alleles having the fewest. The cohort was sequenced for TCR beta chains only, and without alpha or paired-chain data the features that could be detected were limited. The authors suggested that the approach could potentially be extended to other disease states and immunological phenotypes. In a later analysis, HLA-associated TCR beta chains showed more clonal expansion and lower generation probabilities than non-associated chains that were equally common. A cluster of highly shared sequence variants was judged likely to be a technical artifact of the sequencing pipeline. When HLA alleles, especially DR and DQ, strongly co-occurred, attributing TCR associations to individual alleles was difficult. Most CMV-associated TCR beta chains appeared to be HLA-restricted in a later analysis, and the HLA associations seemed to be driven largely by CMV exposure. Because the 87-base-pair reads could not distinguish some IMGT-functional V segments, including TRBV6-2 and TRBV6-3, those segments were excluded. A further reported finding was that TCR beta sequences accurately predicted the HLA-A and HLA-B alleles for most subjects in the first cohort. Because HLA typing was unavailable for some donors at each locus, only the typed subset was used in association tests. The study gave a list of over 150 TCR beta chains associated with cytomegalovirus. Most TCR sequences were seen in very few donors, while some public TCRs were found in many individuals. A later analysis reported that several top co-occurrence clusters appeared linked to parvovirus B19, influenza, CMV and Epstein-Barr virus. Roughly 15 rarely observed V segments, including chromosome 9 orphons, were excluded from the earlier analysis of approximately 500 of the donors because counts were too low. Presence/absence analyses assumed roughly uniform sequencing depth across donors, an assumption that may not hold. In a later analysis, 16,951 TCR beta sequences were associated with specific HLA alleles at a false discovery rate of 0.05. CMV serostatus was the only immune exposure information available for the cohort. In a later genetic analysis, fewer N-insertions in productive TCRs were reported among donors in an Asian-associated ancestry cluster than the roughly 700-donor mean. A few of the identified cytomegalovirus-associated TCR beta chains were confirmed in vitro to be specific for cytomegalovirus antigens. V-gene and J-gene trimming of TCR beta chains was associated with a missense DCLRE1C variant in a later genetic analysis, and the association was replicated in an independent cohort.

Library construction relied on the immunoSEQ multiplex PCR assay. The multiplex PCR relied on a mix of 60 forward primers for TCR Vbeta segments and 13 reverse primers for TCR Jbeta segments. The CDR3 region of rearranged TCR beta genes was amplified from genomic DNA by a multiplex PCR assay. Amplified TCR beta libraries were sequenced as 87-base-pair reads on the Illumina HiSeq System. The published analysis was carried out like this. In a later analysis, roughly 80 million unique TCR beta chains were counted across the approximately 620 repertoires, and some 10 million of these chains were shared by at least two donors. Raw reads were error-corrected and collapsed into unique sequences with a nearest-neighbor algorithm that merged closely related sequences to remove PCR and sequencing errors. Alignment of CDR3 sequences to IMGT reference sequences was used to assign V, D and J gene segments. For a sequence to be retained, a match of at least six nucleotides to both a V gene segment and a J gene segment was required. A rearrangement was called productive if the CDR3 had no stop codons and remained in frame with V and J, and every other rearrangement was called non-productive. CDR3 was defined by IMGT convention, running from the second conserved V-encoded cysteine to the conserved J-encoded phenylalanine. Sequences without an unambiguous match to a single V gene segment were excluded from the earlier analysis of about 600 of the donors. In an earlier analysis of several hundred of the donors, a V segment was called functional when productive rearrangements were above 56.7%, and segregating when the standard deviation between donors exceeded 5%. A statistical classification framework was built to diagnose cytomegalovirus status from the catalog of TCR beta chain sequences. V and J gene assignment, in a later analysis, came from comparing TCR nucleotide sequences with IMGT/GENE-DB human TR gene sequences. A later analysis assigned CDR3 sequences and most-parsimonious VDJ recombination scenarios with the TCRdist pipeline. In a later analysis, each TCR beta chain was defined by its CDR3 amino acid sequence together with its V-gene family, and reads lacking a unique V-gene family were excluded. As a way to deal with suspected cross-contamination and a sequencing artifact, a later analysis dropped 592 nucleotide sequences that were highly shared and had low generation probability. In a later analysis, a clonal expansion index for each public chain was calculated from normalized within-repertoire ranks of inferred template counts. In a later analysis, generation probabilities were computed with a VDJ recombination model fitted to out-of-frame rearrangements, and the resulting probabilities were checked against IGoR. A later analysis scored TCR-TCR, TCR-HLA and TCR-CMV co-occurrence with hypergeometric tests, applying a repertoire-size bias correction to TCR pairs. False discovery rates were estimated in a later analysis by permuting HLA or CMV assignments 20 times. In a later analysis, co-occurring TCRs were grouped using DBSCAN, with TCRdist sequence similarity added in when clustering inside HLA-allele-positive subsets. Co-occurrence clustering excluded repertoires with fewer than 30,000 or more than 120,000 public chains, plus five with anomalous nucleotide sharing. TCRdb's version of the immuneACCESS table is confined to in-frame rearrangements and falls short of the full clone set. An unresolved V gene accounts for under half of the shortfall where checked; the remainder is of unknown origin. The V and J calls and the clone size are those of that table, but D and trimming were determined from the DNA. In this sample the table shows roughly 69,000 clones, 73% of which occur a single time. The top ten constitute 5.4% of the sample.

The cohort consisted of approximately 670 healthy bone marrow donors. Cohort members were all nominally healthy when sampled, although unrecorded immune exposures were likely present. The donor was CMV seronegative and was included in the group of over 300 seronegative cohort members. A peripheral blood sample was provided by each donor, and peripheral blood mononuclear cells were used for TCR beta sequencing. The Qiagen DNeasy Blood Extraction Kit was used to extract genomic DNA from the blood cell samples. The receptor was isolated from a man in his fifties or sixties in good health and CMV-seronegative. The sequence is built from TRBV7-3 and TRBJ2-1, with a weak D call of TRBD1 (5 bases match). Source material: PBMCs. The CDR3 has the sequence CASSLDPRAAQAYNEQFF. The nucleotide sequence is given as TGTGCCAGCAGCTTAGACCCCCGGGCAGCACAGGCCTACAATGAGCAGTTCTTC.